This TCR beta chain was obtained from a study of blood T cell repertoires in COVID-19. For the study at large: Acute and convalescent COVID-19 samples came from the United States, Italy and Spain. T cells, B-cell-depleted T cells, or PBMCs provided the cDNA or gDNA that served as material.

V was trimmed by 4 bases and J by 4 bases, leaving 15 bases between them. Looked up from germline, CDR1 is SGHNT and CDR2 is YYREEE (reference sequence). The CDR3 extends over 15 amino acids. Authors' data handling: Amplification with reference gene primers provided the estimates of nucleated cell counts. Produced via immunoSEQ multiplex PCR; TCRdb's table is partial and in-frame only. V and J calls and clone size are those listed in that table; D and trimming were worked out from the DNA. The data contain around 200,000 clones, about four fifths of them singletons. Specimen: peripheral blood. The V and J genes are TRBV5-4 and TRBJ2-1; D remains ambiguous. This sequence originates from a middle-aged man with active or convalescent COVID-19. DNA for the CDR3: TGTGCCAGCAGCGCCCACCCCTCTAAATACAATGAGCAGTTCTTC. It encodes CASSAHPSKYNEQFF. Variable domain in full (rest from reference TRBV5-4 and TRBJ2-1): ETGVTQSPTHLIKTRGQQVTLRCSSQSGHNTVSWYQQALGQGPQFIFQYYREEENGRGNFPPRFSGLQFPNYSSELNVNALELDDSALYLCASSAHPSKYNEQFFGPGTRLTVL.